A selection of T cell receptor beta chains follows, all from one sample in a study of Ad26.COV2.S vaccination and SARS-CoV-2 variants. Profiled with immunoSEQ multiplex PCR; TCRdb holds only in-frame clones, not every one. The repertoire holds about 480,000 clones, with around nine tenths as singletons. The sample in question was peripheral blood, obtained in a trial of Ad26.COV2.S vaccine versus placebo. The receptors shown here come from a person aged 18-65 years who received the Ad26.COV2.S COVID-19 vaccine or a placebo. Both conserved end residues are part of each CDR3. D genes are given only for firm matches. A row's size may be missing; if present it is once, few, many or a size class.

d_call: .; j_call: TRBJ2-2; clone_size: .; v_call: TRBV7-8; cdr3_length: 12; cdr3_nt: TGTGCCAGCAGACTCGCCAGGGGGGAGCTGTTTTTT; cdr3_aa: CASRLARGELFF
d_call: .; j_call: TRBJ1-2; clone_size: .; v_call: TRBV3-1/TRBV3-2; cdr3_length: 13; cdr3_nt: TGTGCCAGCAGCCAAGTTATGGGCGGAGGCTACACCTTC; cdr3_aa: CASSQVMGGGYTF
d_call: TRBD2; j_call: TRBJ2-1; clone_size: once; v_call: TRBV3-1/TRBV3-2; cdr3_length: 18; cdr3_nt: TGTGCCAGCAGCCAACCGGGACTAGCGGGAGGGCCTAGGAATGAGCAGTTCTTC; cdr3_aa: CASSQPGLAGGPRNEQFF
d_call: TRBD1; j_call: TRBJ2-5; clone_size: .; v_call: TRBV5-4; cdr3_length: 15; cdr3_nt: TGTGCCAGCAGCCTACAGGGGTCACGCCAAGAGACCCAGTACTTC; cdr3_aa: CASSLQGSRQETQYF
d_call: .; j_call: TRBJ2-5; clone_size: .; v_call: TRBV7-9; cdr3_length: 10; cdr3_nt: TGTGCCAGCAGCTGGGAGACCCAGTACTTC; cdr3_aa: CASSWETQYF
d_call: TRBD1; j_call: TRBJ2-2; clone_size: .; v_call: TRBV6-2/TRBV6-3; cdr3_length: 17; cdr3_nt: TGTGCCAGCAGCCACCGTACAGGGGACAGGGGGCCCGGGGAGCTGTTTTTT; cdr3_aa: CASSHRTGDRGPGELFF
d_call: .; j_call: TRBJ2-1; clone_size: .; v_call: TRBV19; cdr3_length: 13; cdr3_nt: TGTGCCAGTGCGTGGCCGAACTACAATGAGCAGTTCTTC; cdr3_aa: CASAWPNYNEQFF
d_call: TRBD2; j_call: TRBJ2-1; clone_size: .; v_call: TRBV4-3; cdr3_length: 19; cdr3_nt: TGCGCCAGCAGCCAAAGAGAGGCTGGTGGCGGGGGTACTCGCAATGAGCAGTTCTTC; cdr3_aa: CASSQREAGGGGTRNEQFF
d_call: .; j_call: TRBJ2-2; clone_size: .; v_call: TRBV6-5; cdr3_length: 14; cdr3_nt: TGTGCCAGCGGGCAGGGCTTAAGCACCGGGGAGCTGTTTTTT; cdr3_aa: CASGQGLSTGELFF
d_call: .; j_call: TRBJ1-5; clone_size: .; v_call: TRBV24-1; cdr3_length: 14; cdr3_nt: TGTGCCACCAGTGATCCCGGTGTGAATCAGCCCCAGCATTTT; cdr3_aa: CATSDPGVNQPQHF
d_call: TRBD1; j_call: TRBJ2-7; clone_size: .; v_call: TRBV28; cdr3_length: 15; cdr3_nt: TGTGCCAGCAGTTTAGTTCGGACAGGAGCGATCGAGCAGTACTTC; cdr3_aa: CASSLVRTGAIEQYF
d_call: TRBD1; j_call: TRBJ1-5; clone_size: .; v_call: TRBV5-6; cdr3_length: 15; cdr3_nt: TGTGCCAGCAGCTTGGGACAGGGGTTTTATCAGCCCCAGCATTTT; cdr3_aa: CASSLGQGFYQPQHF
d_call: .; j_call: TRBJ2-1; clone_size: .; v_call: TRBV7-2; cdr3_length: 14; cdr3_nt: TGTGCCAGCAGCGCCAGACGGGGTCGGAATGAGCAGTTCTTC; cdr3_aa: CASSARRGRNEQFF
d_call: .; j_call: TRBJ1-3; clone_size: .; v_call: TRBV27; cdr3_length: 15; cdr3_nt: TGTGCCAGCAGGTCGACGGAGGGCACTGGAAACACCATATATTTT; cdr3_aa: CASRSTEGTGNTIYF
d_call: .; j_call: TRBJ1-3; clone_size: .; v_call: TRBV6-5; cdr3_length: 15; cdr3_nt: TGTGCCAGCAGTTACTCGCCGGGATCAAGAAACACCATATATTTT; cdr3_aa: CASSYSPGSRNTIYF
d_call: .; j_call: TRBJ2-7; clone_size: hyperexpanded; v_call: TRBV18; cdr3_length: 15; cdr3_nt: TGTGCCAGCTCACGCATAACACGACAGACCTACGAGCAGTACTTC; cdr3_aa: CASSRITRQTYEQYF
d_call: .; j_call: TRBJ2-3; clone_size: .; v_call: TRBV12-3/TRBV12-4; cdr3_length: 13; cdr3_nt: TGTGCCAGCAGCCAGGGGCGGGCAGATACGCAGTATTTT; cdr3_aa: CASSQGRADTQYF
d_call: .; j_call: TRBJ1-1; clone_size: .; v_call: TRBV7-9; cdr3_length: 17; cdr3_nt: TGTGCCAGCAGCTCCAGAGTGATCCCGGGGGGCTCGGCTGAAGCTTTCTTT; cdr3_aa: CASSSRVIPGGSAEAFF
d_call: .; j_call: TRBJ2-6; clone_size: .; v_call: TRBV5-6; cdr3_length: 16; cdr3_nt: TGTGCCAGCAGCTTGGGCCAACAGGCTGGGGCCAACGTCCTGACTTTC; cdr3_aa: CASSLGQQAGANVLTF
d_call: .; j_call: TRBJ1-6; clone_size: many; v_call: TRBV7-2; cdr3_length: 16; cdr3_nt: TGTGCCAGCAGCTTAGACACGGGACACAATAATTCACCCCTCCACTTT; cdr3_aa: CASSLDTGHNNSPLHF
d_call: .; j_call: TRBJ1-1; clone_size: .; v_call: TRBV19; cdr3_length: 13; cdr3_nt: TGTGCCAGTAATGGGGTGGGGGGCACTGAAGCTTTCTTT; cdr3_aa: CASNGVGGTEAFF
d_call: .; j_call: TRBJ2-4; clone_size: .; v_call: TRBV5-1; cdr3_length: 11; cdr3_nt: TGCGCCAGCAGCTTGGGAAACATTCAGTACTTC; cdr3_aa: CASSLGNIQYF
d_call: TRBD1; j_call: TRBJ2-1; clone_size: once; v_call: TRBV29-1; cdr3_length: 12; cdr3_nt: TGCAGCCTCCGCACAGGGGGCCATGAGCAGTTCTTC; cdr3_aa: CSLRTGGHEQFF
d_call: .; j_call: TRBJ2-7; clone_size: .; v_call: TRBV7-9; cdr3_length: 12; cdr3_nt: TGTGCCAGCAGTCCACAGGGAAATGGGCAGTACTTC; cdr3_aa: CASSPQGNGQYF
d_call: TRBD2; j_call: TRBJ2-1; clone_size: once; v_call: TRBV7-8; cdr3_length: 15; cdr3_nt: TGTGCCAGCAGCTCAACTAGCGGAGCGAACAATGAGCAGTTCTTC; cdr3_aa: CASSSTSGANNEQFF
d_call: .; j_call: TRBJ1-3; clone_size: few; v_call: TRBV28; cdr3_length: 15; cdr3_nt: TGTGCCAGCAGTTTAGGAGGGACGCAGGGTAACACCATATATTTT; cdr3_aa: CASSLGGTQGNTIYF
d_call: TRBD2; j_call: TRBJ2-7; clone_size: .; v_call: TRBV28; cdr3_length: 17; cdr3_nt: TGTGCCAGCAGTTTAGGTCGGCGGGAGAGGGGTCAAGGGGAGCAGTACTTC; cdr3_aa: CASSLGRRERGQGEQYF
d_call: TRBD1; j_call: TRBJ1-1; clone_size: .; v_call: TRBV29-1; cdr3_length: 13; cdr3_nt: TGCAGCGTTAAAAGGACAGGGGCAACTGAAGCTTTCTTT; cdr3_aa: CSVKRTGATEAFF
d_call: .; j_call: TRBJ2-7; clone_size: .; v_call: TRBV4-2; cdr3_length: 14; cdr3_nt: TGTGCCAGCAGCCAATCGTTAGGGGTCGACGAGCAGTACTTC; cdr3_aa: CASSQSLGVDEQYF
d_call: .; j_call: TRBJ1-4; clone_size: .; v_call: TRBV9; cdr3_length: 15; cdr3_nt: TGTGCCAGCAGCGCCCGACCTGCAACTAATGAAAAACTGTTTTTT; cdr3_aa: CASSARPATNEKLFF
d_call: TRBD2; j_call: TRBJ2-3; clone_size: .; v_call: TRBV13; cdr3_length: 18; cdr3_nt: TGTGCCAGCAGCACCTCCGGGGAACTAGCGGGAGGAACAGATACGCAGTATTTT; cdr3_aa: CASSTSGELAGGTDTQYF
d_call: .; j_call: TRBJ1-5; clone_size: .; v_call: TRBV28; cdr3_length: 16; cdr3_nt: TGTGCCAGCAGTCTCCCAAGGGGATCGGGCAATCAGCCCCAGCATTTT; cdr3_aa: CASSLPRGSGNQPQHF
d_call: TRBD2; j_call: TRBJ2-2; clone_size: .; v_call: TRBV7-2; cdr3_length: 18; cdr3_nt: TGTGCCAGCAGCTTAAGACTAGCGGGAGGGGGGTACACCGGGGAGCTGTTTTTT; cdr3_aa: CASSLRLAGGGYTGELFF
d_call: .; j_call: TRBJ2-7; clone_size: .; v_call: TRBV9; cdr3_length: 14; cdr3_nt: TGTGCCAGCAGCTCTAAATTAGCGTCTAGCGAGCAGTACTTC; cdr3_aa: CASSSKLASSEQYF
d_call: .; j_call: TRBJ1-2; clone_size: .; v_call: TRBV11-1; cdr3_length: 12; cdr3_nt: TGTGCCAGCAGCTCGTCCAACCGCGGCTACACCTTC; cdr3_aa: CASSSSNRGYTF
d_call: TRBD1; j_call: TRBJ1-6; clone_size: once; v_call: TRBV30; cdr3_length: 15; cdr3_nt: TGTGCCTGGAGGGGGACAGGGGGACTAAATTCACCCCTCCACTTT; cdr3_aa: CAWRGTGGLNSPLHF
d_call: TRBD1; j_call: TRBJ1-2; clone_size: .; v_call: TRBV12-3/TRBV12-4; cdr3_length: 11; cdr3_nt: TGTGCCACCCAGGGGGACTATGGCTACACCTTC; cdr3_aa: CATQGDYGYTF
d_call: .; j_call: TRBJ1-6; clone_size: .; v_call: TRBV28; cdr3_length: 14; cdr3_nt: TGTGCCAGCAAAACCACCACTTATAATTCACCCCTCCACTTT; cdr3_aa: CASKTTTYNSPLHF
d_call: .; j_call: TRBJ1-6; clone_size: .; v_call: TRBV30; cdr3_length: 15; cdr3_nt: TGTGCCTGGAGTGTAGCGGCAGGCGGCAATTCACCCCTCCACTTT; cdr3_aa: CAWSVAAGGNSPLHF
d_call: TRBD1; j_call: TRBJ1-5; clone_size: .; v_call: TRBV29-1; cdr3_length: 13; cdr3_nt: TGCAGCACCCAGGGGGCCCCCAATCAGCCCCAGCATTTT; cdr3_aa: CSTQGAPNQPQHF
d_call: TRBD1; j_call: TRBJ2-2; clone_size: few; v_call: TRBV10-3; cdr3_length: 15; cdr3_nt: TGTGCCATCAGCTCAGGGGGCTCGAACACCGGGGAGCTGTTTTTT; cdr3_aa: CAISSGGSNTGELFF
d_call: TRBD2; j_call: TRBJ2-1; clone_size: once; v_call: TRBV6-2/TRBV6-3; cdr3_length: 17; cdr3_nt: TGTGCCAGCACCCCACTTTTCGGGAGGGCCGGTGACAATGAGCAGTTCTTC; cdr3_aa: CASTPLFGRAGDNEQFF
d_call: TRBD2; j_call: TRBJ2-7; clone_size: .; v_call: TRBV9; cdr3_length: 16; cdr3_nt: TGTGCCAGCAGCGTGAAGGGACTAGCGGGTAACTACGAGCAGTACTTC; cdr3_aa: CASSVKGLAGNYEQYF
d_call: TRBD1; j_call: TRBJ1-1; clone_size: .; v_call: TRBV6-7; cdr3_length: 14; cdr3_nt: TGTGCCAGCAGTTTAGACAGGGGGGACCCTGAAGCTTTCTTT; cdr3_aa: CASSLDRGDPEAFF
d_call: TRBD1; j_call: TRBJ1-2; clone_size: .; v_call: TRBV7-2; cdr3_length: 14; cdr3_nt: TGTGCCAGCAGCCACACAGGGGGGATGTGGGGCTACACCTTC; cdr3_aa: CASSHTGGMWGYTF